This T cell receptor beta chain was retrieved from a study of CD8 T cells in ankylosing spondylitis. Each CDR3 protein gets one entry after TCRdb re-called the 5' RACE reads with MiXCR. In the table there are about 42,000 distinct CDR3 sequences, less than 3.5% of which are singletons. This CDR3 spans 17 amino acids. Germline assignment: CDR1 SGDLS and CDR2 YYNGEE. The ends lost 3 bases at V and 8 bases at J; junction bases unmatched: 8. Regarding the study as a whole: Earlier studies detected some motif variants in reactive arthritis synovial fluid and blood. What appeared characteristic of ankylosing spondylitis blood was a TCR beta motif of about eight highly homologous variants.

This clonotype appeared many times. Antigen unknown. V gene TRBV9 combines with J gene TRBJ2-1; 16 bases agree with TRBD2. Input material: blood, either unsorted or a sorted T cell fraction (not recorded which). The TCR originated in a male donor with ankylosing spondylitis or in good health (not recorded which). CDR3 coding DNA: TGTGCCAGCAGCGACGGGACTAGCGGGAGGGCCTCCCATGAGCAGTTCTTC. Translating gives CASSDGTSGRASHEQFF.